The entry below describes one TCR beta chain. This entry belongs to a study of OX40 agonist ivuxolimab in advanced cancers. The data were produced by immunoSEQ multiplex PCR, yet TCRdb's version contains in-frame clones alone and is incomplete. The sample has 55,000 to 70,000 clones, 86% seen once; the top ten hold roughly 2.7%. Sequencing used CD4+ or CD8+ T cells sorted from blood, obtained in a trial of the OX40 agonist ivuxolimab. The sequence came from an adult with an advanced solid tumor such as melanoma, head and neck, liver or kidney cancer.

This chain's CDR3 is CASSATTGEDYGYTF. As DNA, the CDR3 is TGTGCCAGCAGTGCCACGACAGGGGAGGACTATGGCTACACCTTC. The gene calls are TRBV6-6 and TRBJ1-2; 8 bases are shared with TRBD1. Germline CDR1 is MNHNY and CDR2 is SVGAGI (reference sequence). This CDR3 region has 15 residues. V gave up 5 bases and J gave up 3 bases; unmatched junction bases: 8.